This TCR beta chain was captured in a study of shared clonotypes between healthy human individuals. Across the whole study: Three CD4 naive, three CD4 memory, two CD8 naive and one CD8 memory plate were used per donor. General study points: Naive subsets typically showed greater estimated richness than memory subsets. Sequencing depth was a factor that was expected to affect clonotype sharing among donors.

The table came from immunoSEQ multiplex PCR; TCRdb's copy has only in-frame clones and leaves some out. Here the sample spans approximately 740,000 clones, 74% being singletons. This clone was seen more than once but under ten times. Antigen unknown. The split of CD4+ cells yielded CD45RA+ naive and CD45RA-negative memory subsets. This TCR was recovered from a woman in her twenties or thirties in good health. Sequenced input: memory CD4+ T cells sorted from blood. Subset given: CD45RA-negative fraction.

The CDR3 here is CASSPRLAGGGETQYF. In DNA, the CDR3 is TGTGCCAGCAGCCCCCGACTAGCGGGAGGGGGTGAGACCCAGTACTTC. The chain links TRBV7-9 to TRBJ2-5, with 14 positions matching TRBD2. Trimming took 5 bases from V and 5 from J; bases not matched to a gene: 7. The length of the CDR3 is 16 residues. The V gene's germline CDR1 is SEHNR and CDR2 FQNEAQ (reference sequence). The full variable domain, in which reference TRBV7-9 and TRBJ2-5 provide the parts outside the CDR3, is DTGVSQNPRHKITKRGQNVTFRCDPISEHNRLYWYRQTLGQGPEFLTYFQNEAQLEKSRLLSDRFSAERPKGSFSTLEIQRTEQGDSAMYLCASSPRLAGGGETQYFGPGTRLLVL.